The rows below give T cell receptor beta chains drawn from one sample of a study of OX40 agonist ivuxolimab in advanced cancers. TCRdb's copy holds only in-frame clones and misses some; the assay was immunoSEQ multiplex PCR. The table lists tens of thousands of clones, over 75% of them singletons. The specimen comprised CD4+ or CD8+ T cells sorted from blood, sampled in a trial of the OX40 agonist ivuxolimab. The receptor set was obtained from an adult with an advanced solid tumor such as melanoma, head and neck, liver or kidney cancer. The CDR3 runs from the conserved cysteine through the conserved F or W. Fields, in order: CDR3 protein, V gene.

CASSVIGGREYNEQFF,TRBV2
CASSGTGTAEAFF,TRBV9
CASSPGDSSYNSPLHF,TRBV28
CAWGEGVGANVLTF,TRBV30
CASSLRGAPDTQYF,TRBV28
CASSSPGGVNTDTQYF,TRBV7-9
CASSPLGQGEETQYF,TRBV7-8
CASNAGHLMNTEAFF,TRBV19
CASRGQGAYNEQFF,TRBV2
CASSVDIQVHEQYF,TRBV9
CASSFTGGEQYF,TRBV11-2
CASRGRGYGYTF,TRBV30
CASSPETVGQPQHF,TRBV18
CASSTNRVGVEKLFF,TRBV28
CASSLLVGIPYNEQFF,TRBV27
CASSASGQGAGEQYF,TRBV13
CASSLNTRGSDTQYF,TRBV27
CASSHRRYNEQFF,TRBV28
CAWRAGGADTQYF,TRBV30
CASSDRTGSTYEQYF,TRBV2
CASSGVTGSEQYF,TRBV6-1
CASSPTGGYGYTF,TRBV28
CASSSPGLAGASQETQYF,TRBV5-4
CASSRGSKVGNEQFF,TRBV7-3
CASSSELRTEAFF,TRBV28
CASSAPGRGRGTDTQYF,TRBV2
CSVEVGREGYGYTF,TRBV29-1
CASCREDRGNTGELFF,TRBV28
CASSLWRGAGGVTGELFF,TRBV27
CASSQYRGSDTQYF,TRBV4-3
CASSLRSGDEAFF,TRBV7-9
CAWSAAYRTDTQYF,TRBV30
CASSAPDRGNSNYGYTF,TRBV6-1
CASRDRQGESEKLFF,TRBV27
CAWRQTGDNEQYF,TRBV30
CASSEDPMTGTSYEQYF,TRBV2
CASSLRTGLF,TRBV5-8
CASSWESNQPQHF,TRBV19
CASSLRLAGDTDTQYF,TRBV7-2
CASRPQRDRAVSYEQYF,TRBV2
CASSLLSSGEKLFF,TRBV5-8
CALGKGGTEAFF,TRBV30
CASSQTGTGSEQYF,TRBV4-1
CASSQAFRGDEQFF,TRBV4-1
CASSQDGNSNQPQHF,TRBV4-1
CASSSPGTGYDEQFF,TRBV7-9
CASSLLGPYGYTF,TRBV27
CAWGDLLSGNTIYF,TRBV30
CASTRLQAATYGYTF,TRBV6-4
CASSLTGTGALYGYTF,TRBV27
CSVESLRGGSDTQYF,TRBV29-1
CASSSGTGLETQYF,TRBV7-8